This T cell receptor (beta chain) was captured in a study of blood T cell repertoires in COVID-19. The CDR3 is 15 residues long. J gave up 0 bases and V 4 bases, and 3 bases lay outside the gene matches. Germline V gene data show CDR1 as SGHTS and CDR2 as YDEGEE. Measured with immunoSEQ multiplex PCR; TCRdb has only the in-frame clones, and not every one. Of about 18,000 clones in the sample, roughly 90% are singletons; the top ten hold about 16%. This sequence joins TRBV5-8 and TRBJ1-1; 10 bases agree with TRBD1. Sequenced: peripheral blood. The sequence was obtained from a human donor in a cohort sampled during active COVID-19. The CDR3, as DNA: TGTGCCAGCAGCCCAGGGACAGGGGTGAACACTGAAGCTTTCTTT. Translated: CASSPGTGVNTEAFF.